The TCR beta chain described here comes from a study of CD8+ T cells in alopecia areata (dated by TCRdb to the late 2010s). Some background on the complete study: Treated patients were enrolled in an open-label pilot trial of oral tofacitinib at 5 to 10 mg twice daily for moderate-to-severe alopecia areata. Tofacitinib was administered for 6 to 18 months, and 6 months of follow-up off drug were then conducted to assess delayed response and recurrence. In both human patients and the C3H/HeJ mouse model, the study applied high-throughput TCRbeta sequencing to look at T cell clonal expansion in alopecia areata. In humans, TCRbeta sequencing was performed on scalp tissue and on sorted CD4+ and CD8+ peripheral blood T cells from healthy controls and from patients with patchy or totalis/universalis alopecia areata. Patients on tofacitinib were biopsied at baseline and after 4 and 24 weeks of treatment, and several of the patients also had a later scalp biopsy. Clonality in the scalp was compared among normal scalp (n=4), patchy alopecia areata scalp (n=8), and alopecia totalis/universalis scalp (n=8). RNA came from the PAXgene miRNA kit for fixed scalp, the miRNeasy kit for PBMCs, and the RNeasy kit for mouse skin. TCRbeta CDR3 regions were amplified by immunoSEQ multiplex PCR using 35 Vbeta forward and 13 Jbeta reverse primers. The paper as a whole reports these results and caveats: Compared with mice, TCR sequences shared between patients were less clear, possibly partly because of HLA diversity across the patient population. Compared with normal scalp, lesional scalp, particularly in alopecia totalis/universalis, had higher clonality and more expanded CD8+ clones, which suggests antigenic drive. Unlike mouse skin, where gammadelta T cells dominate, normal human skin contains resident alphabeta T cells that get sequenced too, which complicates analysis of the scalp TCR repertoire.

Trimming takes 1 base from V and 1 base from J, and the germline ends sit 4 bases apart. The CDR3 runs 14 amino acids, cysteine and phenylalanine included. CDR3 DNA is the only sequence kept; it has 42 bases, read in frame from the first base. As encoded in the germline V gene, CDR1 is SGHAT while CDR2 is FQNNGV. Library generation was performed with the immunoSEQ multiplex PCR assay. To provide template for TCR sequencing, every sample had RNA extracted and reverse transcribed into cDNA. First-strand cDNA was synthesized using SuperScript III with a 2:1 mix of oligo-dT and random hexamers. Amplification bias was assessed with a synthetic immune receptor repertoire, and residual bias was removed computationally. The authors' pipeline ran thus. Raw reads were preprocessed for error removal, and CDR3 was defined according to IMGT conventions as running from the conserved cysteine to phenylalanine. Clonality was computed as 1 minus the Shannon entropy, with the entropy normalized by log2 of the number of productive unique TCRs. Whether each scalp clone was CD4 or CD8 was inferred by checking scalp TCRbeta sequences against the CD4 and CD8 repertoires from sorted blood. In its TCRdb copy, this immuneACCESS table keeps in-frame sequences only and misses some clones. Where compared with another copy, unresolved V genes explain less than half of these, and the others have no known cause. The V and J calls and clone size come from that table; D and trimming were worked out from the DNA. The table for this sample lists fewer than 250,000 clones; about 60% of them were counted only once. The ten largest clones add up to over 0.4% of the sample.

Worth noting for this clone: Its recognized antigen is unknown. Nothing much larger sits one base from this clone, and base qualities are not available.

The sample's time point label, decoded: baseline before oral tofacitinib. Lesional scalp punch biopsies and peripheral blood were obtained from alopecia areata patients. After PBMCs were isolated by density centrifugation and stained for CD3, CD4 and CD8, a FACSAria was used to sort CD4+ and CD8+ T cells. The source of this sequence is a human donor with alopecia areata. Here the chain combines TRBV11-2 and TRBJ2-2, with no D gene named confidently. The source was CD4+ T cells sorted from blood, collected at week 0. For the CDR3, the sequence is CASSLGGNTGELFF. The bases are TGTGCCAGCAGCTTAGGGGGGAACACCGGGGAGCTGTTTTTT.